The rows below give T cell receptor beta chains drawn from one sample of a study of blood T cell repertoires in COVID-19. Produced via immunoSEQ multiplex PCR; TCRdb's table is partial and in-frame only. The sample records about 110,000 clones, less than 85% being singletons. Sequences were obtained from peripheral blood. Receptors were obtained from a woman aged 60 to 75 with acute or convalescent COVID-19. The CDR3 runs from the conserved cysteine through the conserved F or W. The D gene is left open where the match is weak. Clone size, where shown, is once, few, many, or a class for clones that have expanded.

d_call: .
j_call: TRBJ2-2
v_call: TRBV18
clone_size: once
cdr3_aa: CASSPEAGLYTGELFF
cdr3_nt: TGTGCCAGCTCACCCGAGGCAGGGTTGTACACCGGGGAGCTGTTTTTT

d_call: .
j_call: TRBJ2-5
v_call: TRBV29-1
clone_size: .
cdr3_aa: CSGVVLGGETQYF
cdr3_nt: TGCAGCGGGGTGGTCCTGGGGGGAGAGACCCAGTACTTC

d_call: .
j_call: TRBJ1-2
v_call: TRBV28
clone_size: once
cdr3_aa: CASSPPRPRVGYTF
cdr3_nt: TGTGCCAGCAGTCCCCCCCGCCCCAGGGTTGGCTACACCTTC

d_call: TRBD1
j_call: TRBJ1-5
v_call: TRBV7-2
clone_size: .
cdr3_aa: CASSLGTGTGVQPQHF
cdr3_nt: TGTGCCAGCAGCTTAGGGACCGGGACAGGGGTCCAGCCCCAGCATTTT

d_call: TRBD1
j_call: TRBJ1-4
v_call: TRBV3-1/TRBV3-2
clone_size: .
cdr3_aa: CASSQGGRGRNEKLFF
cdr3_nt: TGTGCCAGCAGCCAAGGGGGAAGGGGGCGTAATGAAAAACTGTTTTTT

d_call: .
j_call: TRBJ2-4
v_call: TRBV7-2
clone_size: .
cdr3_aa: CASSLGDRKNIQYF
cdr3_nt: TGTGCCAGCAGCTTAGGAGACAGAAAAAACATTCAGTACTTC

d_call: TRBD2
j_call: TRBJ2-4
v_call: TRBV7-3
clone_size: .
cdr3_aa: CASSLHFPIAGAGGNIQYF
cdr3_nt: TGTGCCAGCAGCTTACATTTCCCTATAGCGGGAGCGGGTGGAAACATTCAGTACTTC

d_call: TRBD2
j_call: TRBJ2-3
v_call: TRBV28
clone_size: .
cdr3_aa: CASNGGGFSTDTQYF
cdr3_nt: TGTGCCTCGAACGGCGGGGGGTTTAGCACAGATACGCAGTATTTT

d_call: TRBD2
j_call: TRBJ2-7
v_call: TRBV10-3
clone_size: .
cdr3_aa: CAISSSGTYHEQYF
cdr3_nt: TGTGCCATCAGTAGTAGCGGGACGTATCACGAGCAGTACTTC

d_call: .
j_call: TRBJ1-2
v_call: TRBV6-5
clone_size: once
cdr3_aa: CASSYSSRAVYGYTF
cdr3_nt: TGTGCCAGCAGTTACTCGTCGCGGGCAGTATATGGCTACACCTTC

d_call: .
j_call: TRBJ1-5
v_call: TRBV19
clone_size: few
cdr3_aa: CASRSRMINQPQHF
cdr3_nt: TGTGCCAGTAGAAGCAGGATGATTAATCAGCCCCAGCATTTT